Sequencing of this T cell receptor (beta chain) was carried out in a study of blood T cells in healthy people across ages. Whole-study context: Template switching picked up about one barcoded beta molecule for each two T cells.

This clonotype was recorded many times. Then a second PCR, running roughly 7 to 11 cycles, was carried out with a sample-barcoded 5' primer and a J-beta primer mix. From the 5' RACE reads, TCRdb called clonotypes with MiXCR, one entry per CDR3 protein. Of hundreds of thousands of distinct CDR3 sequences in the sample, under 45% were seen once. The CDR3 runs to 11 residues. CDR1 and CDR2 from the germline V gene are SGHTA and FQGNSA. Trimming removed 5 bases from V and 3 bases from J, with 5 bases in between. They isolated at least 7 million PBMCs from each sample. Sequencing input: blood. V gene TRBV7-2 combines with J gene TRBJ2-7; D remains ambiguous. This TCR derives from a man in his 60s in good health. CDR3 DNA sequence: TGTGCCAGCAGCCAAGTCTACGAGCAGTACTTC. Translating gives CASSQVYEQYF. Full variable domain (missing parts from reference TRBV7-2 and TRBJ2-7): GAGVSQSPSNKVTEKGKDVELRCDPISGHTALYWYRQSLGQGLEFLIYFQGNSAPDKSGLPSDRFSAERTGGSVSTLTIQRTQQEDSAVYLCASSQVYEQYFGPGTRLTVT.